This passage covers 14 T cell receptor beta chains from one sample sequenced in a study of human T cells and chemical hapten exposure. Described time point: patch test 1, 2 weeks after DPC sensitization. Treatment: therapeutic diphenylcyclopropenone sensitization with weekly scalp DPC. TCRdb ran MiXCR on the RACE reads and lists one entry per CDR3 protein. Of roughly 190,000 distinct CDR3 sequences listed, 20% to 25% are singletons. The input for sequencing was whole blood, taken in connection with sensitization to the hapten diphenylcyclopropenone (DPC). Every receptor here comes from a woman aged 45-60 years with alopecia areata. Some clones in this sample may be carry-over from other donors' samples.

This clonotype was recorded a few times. CDR3 DNA: TGTGCCACTCAGACTGCCGGTAATGAGCAGTTCTTC. Its translation: CATQTAGNEQFF. This rearrangement joins TRBV10-3 to TRBJ2-1; D is undetermined. This CDR3 has 12 residues. The V and J ends lost 10 bases and 7 bases respectively, with 14 bases between them. CDR1 and CDR2 from the germline V gene are ENHRY and SYGVKD.

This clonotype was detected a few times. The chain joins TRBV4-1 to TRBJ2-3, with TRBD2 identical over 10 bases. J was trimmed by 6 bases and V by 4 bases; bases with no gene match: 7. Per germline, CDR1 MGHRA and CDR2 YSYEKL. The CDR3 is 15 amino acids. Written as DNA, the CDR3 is TGCGCCAGCAGCCTTATAGCGGGAGGAGGCGATACGCAGTATTTT. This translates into CASSLIAGGGDTQYF.

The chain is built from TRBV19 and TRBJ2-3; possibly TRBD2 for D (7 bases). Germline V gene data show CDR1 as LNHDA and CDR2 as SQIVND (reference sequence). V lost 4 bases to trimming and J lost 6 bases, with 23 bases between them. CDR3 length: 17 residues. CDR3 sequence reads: CASSNDLVGGLADTQYF. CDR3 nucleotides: TGTGCCAGTAGTAATGACCTTGTGGGGGGGCTCGCGGATACGCAGTATTTT.

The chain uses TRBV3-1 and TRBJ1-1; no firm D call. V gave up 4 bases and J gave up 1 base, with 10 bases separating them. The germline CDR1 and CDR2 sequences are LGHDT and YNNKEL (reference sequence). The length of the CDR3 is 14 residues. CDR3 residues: CASSRLSGNTEAFF. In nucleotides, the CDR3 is TGTGCCAGCAGCCGCCTCTCAGGGAACACTGAAGCTTTCTTT.

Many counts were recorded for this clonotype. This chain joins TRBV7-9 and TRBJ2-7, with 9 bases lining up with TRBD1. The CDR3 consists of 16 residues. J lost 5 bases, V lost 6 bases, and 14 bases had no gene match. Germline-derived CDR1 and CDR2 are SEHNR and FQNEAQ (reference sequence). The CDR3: CASRGSTGQGYHEQYF. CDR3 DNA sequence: TGTGCCAGCAGAGGTTCGACGGGACAGGGATACCACGAGCAGTACTTC.

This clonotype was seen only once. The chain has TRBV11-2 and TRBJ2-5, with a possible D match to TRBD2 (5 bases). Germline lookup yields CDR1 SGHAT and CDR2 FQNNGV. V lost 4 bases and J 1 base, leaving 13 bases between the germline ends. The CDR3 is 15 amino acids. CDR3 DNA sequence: TGTGCCAGCAGCTCCCAACCGGGGAGCCAAGAGACCCAGTACTTC. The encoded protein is CASSSQPGSQETQYF.

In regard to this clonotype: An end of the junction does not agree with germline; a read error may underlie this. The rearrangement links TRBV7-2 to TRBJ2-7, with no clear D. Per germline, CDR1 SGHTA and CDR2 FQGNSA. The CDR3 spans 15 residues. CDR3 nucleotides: TGTGCCAGCAGCCCTGACCCCATGGGGTCCTCCGAGCAGTACTTC. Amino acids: CASSPDPMGSSEQYF.

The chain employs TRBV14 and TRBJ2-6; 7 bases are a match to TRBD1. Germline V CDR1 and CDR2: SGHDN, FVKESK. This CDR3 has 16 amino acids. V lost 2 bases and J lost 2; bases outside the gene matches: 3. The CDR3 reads CASSQMTGTGANVLTF. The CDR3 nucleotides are TGTGCCAGCAGCCAAATGACAGGGACTGGGGCCAACGTCCTGACTTTC. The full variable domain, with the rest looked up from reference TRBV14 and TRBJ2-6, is EAGVTQFPSHSVIEKGQTVTLRCDPISGHDNLYWYRRVMGKEIKFLLHFVKESKQDESGMPNNRFLAERTGGTYSTLKVQPAELEDSGVYFCASSQMTGTGANVLTFGAGSRLTVL.

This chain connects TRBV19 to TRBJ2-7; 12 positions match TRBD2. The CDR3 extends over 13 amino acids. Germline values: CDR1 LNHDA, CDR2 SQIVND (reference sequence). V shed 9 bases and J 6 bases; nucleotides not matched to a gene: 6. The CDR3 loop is CASRLAGEVEQYF. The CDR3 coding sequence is TGTGCCAGCAGACTAGCGGGAGAGGTCGAGCAGTACTTC. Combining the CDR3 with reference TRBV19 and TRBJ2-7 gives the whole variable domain DGGITQSPKYLFRKEGQNVTLSCEQNLNHDAMYWYRQDPGQGLRLIYYSQIVNDFQKGDIAEGYSVSREKKESFPLTVTSAQKNPTAFYLCASRLAGEVEQYFGPGTRLTVT.

In DNA form, the CDR3 reads TGTGCCAGCAGCTCAACATGGGATACGCAGTATTTT. Translating it yields CASSSTWDTQYF. The chain carries TRBV7-2 and TRBJ2-3; D remains unclear. The V and J ends lost 4 bases and 6 bases respectively, with 8 bases between them. CDR1 is SGHTA and CDR2 is FQGNSA in the germline V gene. CDR3 length: 12 residues.

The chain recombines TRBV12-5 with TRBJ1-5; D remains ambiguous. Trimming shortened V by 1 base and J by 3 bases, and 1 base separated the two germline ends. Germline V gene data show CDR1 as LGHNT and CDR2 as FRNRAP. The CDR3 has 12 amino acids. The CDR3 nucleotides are TGTGCTAGTGGTTTGGACAATCAGCCCCAGCATTTT. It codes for CASGLDNQPQHF.

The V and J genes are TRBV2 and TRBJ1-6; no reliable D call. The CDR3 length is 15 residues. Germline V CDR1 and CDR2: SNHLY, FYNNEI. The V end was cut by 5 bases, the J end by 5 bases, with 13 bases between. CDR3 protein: CASSRRTGNNSPLHF. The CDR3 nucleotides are TGTGCCAGCAGTCGCAGGACCGGCAATAATTCACCCCTCCACTTT. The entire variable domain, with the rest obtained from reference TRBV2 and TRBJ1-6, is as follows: EPEVTQTPSHQVTQMGQEVILRCVPISNHLYFYWYRQILGQKVEFLVSFYNNEISEKSEIFDDQFSVERPDGSNFTLKIRSTKLEDSAMYFCASSRRTGNNSPLHFGNGTRLTVT.

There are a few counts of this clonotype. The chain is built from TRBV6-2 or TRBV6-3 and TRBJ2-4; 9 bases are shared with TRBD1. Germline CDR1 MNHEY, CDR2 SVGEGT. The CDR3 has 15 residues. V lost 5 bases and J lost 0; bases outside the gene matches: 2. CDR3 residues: CASSTDRGAKNIQYF. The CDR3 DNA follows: TGTGCCAGCAGTACGGACAGGGGAGCCAAAAACATTCAGTACTTC.

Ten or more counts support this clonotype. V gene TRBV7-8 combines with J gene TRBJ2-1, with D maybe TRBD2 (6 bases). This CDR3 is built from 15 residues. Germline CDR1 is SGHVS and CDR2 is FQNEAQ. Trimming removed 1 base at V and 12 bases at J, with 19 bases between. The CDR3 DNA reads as TGTGCCAGCAGCTTAGAGGTGGGAGGCAAAACCCGGCAGTTCTTC. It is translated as CASSLEVGGKTRQFF.